This TCR beta chain was sequenced for a study of T-cell reconstitution after alpha-beta-depleted transplantation in children. Unique molecular identifiers were incorporated when the TCRbeta library was constructed. TCRdb analysed the PCR reads with MiXCR anew, one entry per CDR3 protein. This table has some 240,000 distinct CDR3 sequences, roughly a tenth appearing once. With 2 bases clipped from V and 1 base from J, the junction kept 5 bases outside the gene matches. Germline CDR1 MDHEN, CDR2 SYDVKM. The CDR3 sequence is 15 residues long. The TCR sequence derives from a human donor who donated a stem cell graft to a child with SCID. The gene calls are TRBV28 and TRBJ2-7, with 7 bases matching TRBD2. The sample in question was PBMCs from the stem cell graft donor, obtained from the stem cell graft. The CDR3 reads CASSLPGGRSYEQYF. The CDR3 DNA reads as TGTGCCAGCAGTTTACCCGGGGGGAGGTCCTACGAGCAGTACTTC.